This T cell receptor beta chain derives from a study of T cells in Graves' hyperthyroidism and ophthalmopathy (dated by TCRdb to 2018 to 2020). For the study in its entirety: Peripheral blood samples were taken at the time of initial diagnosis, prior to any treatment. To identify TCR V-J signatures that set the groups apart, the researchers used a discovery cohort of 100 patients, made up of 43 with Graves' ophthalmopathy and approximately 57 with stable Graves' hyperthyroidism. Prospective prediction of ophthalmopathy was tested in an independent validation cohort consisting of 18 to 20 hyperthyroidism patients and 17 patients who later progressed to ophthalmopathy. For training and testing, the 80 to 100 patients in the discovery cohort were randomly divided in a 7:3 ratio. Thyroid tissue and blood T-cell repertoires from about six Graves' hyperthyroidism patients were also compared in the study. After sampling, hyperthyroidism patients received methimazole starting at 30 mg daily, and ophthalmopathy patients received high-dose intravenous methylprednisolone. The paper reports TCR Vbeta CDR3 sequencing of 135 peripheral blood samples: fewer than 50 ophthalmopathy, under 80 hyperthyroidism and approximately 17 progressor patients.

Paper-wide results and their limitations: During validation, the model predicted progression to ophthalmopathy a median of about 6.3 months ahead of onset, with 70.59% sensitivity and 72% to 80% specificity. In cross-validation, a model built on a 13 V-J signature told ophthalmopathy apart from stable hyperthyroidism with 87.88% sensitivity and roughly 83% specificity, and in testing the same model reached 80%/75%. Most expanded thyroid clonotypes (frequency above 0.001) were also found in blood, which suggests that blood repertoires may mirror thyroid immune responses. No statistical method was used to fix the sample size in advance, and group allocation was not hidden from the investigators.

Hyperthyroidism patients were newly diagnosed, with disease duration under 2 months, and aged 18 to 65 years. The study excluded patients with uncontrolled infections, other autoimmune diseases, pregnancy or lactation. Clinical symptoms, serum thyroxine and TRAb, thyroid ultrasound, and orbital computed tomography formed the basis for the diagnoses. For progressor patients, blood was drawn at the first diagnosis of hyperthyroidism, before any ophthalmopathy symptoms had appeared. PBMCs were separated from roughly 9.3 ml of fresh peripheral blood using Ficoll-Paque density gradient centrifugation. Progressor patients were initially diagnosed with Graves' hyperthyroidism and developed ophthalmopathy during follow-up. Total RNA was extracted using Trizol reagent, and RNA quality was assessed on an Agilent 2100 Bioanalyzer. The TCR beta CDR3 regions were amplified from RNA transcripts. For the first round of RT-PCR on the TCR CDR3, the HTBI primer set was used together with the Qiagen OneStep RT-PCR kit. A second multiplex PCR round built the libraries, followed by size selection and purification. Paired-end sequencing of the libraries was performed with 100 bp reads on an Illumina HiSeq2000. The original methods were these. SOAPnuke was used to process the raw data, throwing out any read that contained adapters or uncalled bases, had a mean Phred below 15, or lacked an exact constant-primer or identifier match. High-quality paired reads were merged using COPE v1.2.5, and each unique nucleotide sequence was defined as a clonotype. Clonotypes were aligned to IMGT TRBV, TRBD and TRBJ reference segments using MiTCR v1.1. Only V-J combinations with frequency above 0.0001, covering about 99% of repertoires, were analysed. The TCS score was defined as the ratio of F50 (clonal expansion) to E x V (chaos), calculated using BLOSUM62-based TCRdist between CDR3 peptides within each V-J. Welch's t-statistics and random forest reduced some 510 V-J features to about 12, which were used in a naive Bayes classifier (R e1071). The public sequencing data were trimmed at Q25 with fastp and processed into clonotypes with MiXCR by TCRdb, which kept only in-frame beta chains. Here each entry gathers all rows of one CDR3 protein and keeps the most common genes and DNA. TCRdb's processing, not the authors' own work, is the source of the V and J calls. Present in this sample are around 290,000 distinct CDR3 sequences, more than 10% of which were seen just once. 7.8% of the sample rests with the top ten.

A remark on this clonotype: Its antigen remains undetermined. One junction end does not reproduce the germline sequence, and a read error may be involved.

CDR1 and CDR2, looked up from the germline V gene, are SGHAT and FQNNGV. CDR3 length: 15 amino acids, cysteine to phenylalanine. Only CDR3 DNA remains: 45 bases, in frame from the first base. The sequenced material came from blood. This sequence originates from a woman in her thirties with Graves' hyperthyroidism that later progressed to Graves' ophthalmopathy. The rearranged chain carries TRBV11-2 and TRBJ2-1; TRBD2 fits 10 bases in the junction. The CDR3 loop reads CASSRLAGVNNEQFF. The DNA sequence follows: TGCGCCAGCAGCCGGCTAGCGGGGGTGAACAATGAGCAGTTCTTC.